The 14 T cell receptor beta chains in this list originate from one sample, sequenced in a study of blood T cell repertoires in COVID-19. Clones were sequenced by immunoSEQ multiplex PCR, and TCRdb holds only the in-frame ones, with some missing. The sample holds tens of thousands of clones; about four fifths are singletons and the top ten take 15% to 20%. Sequenced material: peripheral blood. Receptor source: a woman in her sixties with acute or convalescent COVID-19.

The V gene is TRBV24-1, the J gene TRBJ1-2; 9 bases map to TRBD1. This CDR3 region has 15 residues. The germline CDR1 and CDR2 sequences are KGHDR and SFDVKD. Trimming removed 5 bases from V and 4 bases from J; junction bases left unmatched: 7. The CDR3 region is CATSVPGQGLYGYTF. CDR3 DNA: TGTGCCACCAGTGTCCCGGGACAGGGCCTCTATGGCTACACCTTC.

This clone was seen a few times. The chain joins TRBV11-3 to TRBJ2-7; weak D call: TRBD2 (6 bases). V was clipped by 4 bases and J by 7 bases, with 20 bases between them. The germline CDR1 and CDR2 sequences are SGHNT and YENEEA. The CDR3 length is 15 residues. The CDR3 DNA reads TGTGCCAGCAGCTCCCACGGAGGGAACTTTGGGGAGCAGTACTTC. Protein: CASSSHGGNFGEQYF.

The rearrangement joins TRBV12-5 to TRBJ2-7; tentative D call: TRBD1 (7 bases). The germline V and J ends were trimmed by 9 bases and 2 bases, with 20 bases remaining between them. The CDR3 runs to 15 residues. Germline CDR1 reads LGHNT; CDR2 reads FRNRAP. This CDR3 is CASAGPQGRAYEQYF. The CDR3 nucleotides read TGTGCTAGCGCGGGGCCACAGGGGAGAGCCTACGAGCAGTACTTC.

For the CDR3, the DNA is TGTGCCAGCCCATCTTCGGGGTCAAACACTGAAGCTTTCTTT. This codes for CASPSSGSNTEAFF. The chain recombines TRBV28 with TRBJ1-1; unclear D gene. This CDR3 is built from 14 residues. V was cut by 8 bases and J by 2 bases, with 15 bases left in between. Germline V CDR1 and CDR2: MDHEN, SYDVKM.

The chain uses TRBV2 and TRBJ2-2, with a tentative D call TRBD2 (6 bases). The CDR3 runs to 14 residues. Germline lookup yields CDR1 SNHLY and CDR2 FYNNEI. V was trimmed by 7 bases and J by 7 bases, leaving 16 bases between them. CDR3 loop: CASIGEEQYGELFF. As DNA, the CDR3 is TGTGCCAGCATCGGGGAGGAACAATACGGGGAGCTGTTTTTT.

This clone was seen once. V and J are TRBV28 and TRBJ1-2; unclear D gene. This CDR3 contains 12 residues. Germline CDR1 and CDR2: MDHEN and SYDVKM. Trimming took off 6 bases at V and 8 bases at J, with 13 bases between the two ends. The CDR3, as DNA: TGTGCCAGCAGCCCTGCGGGTAGGGGCTACACCTTC. It encodes CASSPAGRGYTF.

The J gene is TRBJ1-3, the V gene TRBV4-1, with 9 nucleotides matching TRBD1. The CDR3 length is 18 residues. V was clipped by 0 bases and J by 1 base; unmatched bases: 7. CDR1 and CDR2 (germline): MGHRA, YSYEKL. CDR3 DNA: TGCGCCAGCAGCCAAGAAACAGGGGGCCTTTCATCTGGAAACACCATATATTTT. Translating gives CASSQETGGLSSGNTIYF.

This chain connects TRBV6-5 to TRBJ1-4; 11 bases agree with TRBD1. In germline, CDR1 is MNHEY, CDR2 SVGAGI. This CDR3 is built from 15 residues. V shed 6 bases and J 7 bases; nucleotides not matched to a gene: 7. The CDR3 region is CASRPRTGGAEKLFF. In nucleotides, the CDR3 is TGTGCCAGCAGACCCAGGACAGGGGGCGCTGAAAAACTGTTTTTT.

The V call is TRBV29-1, the J call TRBJ1-4, with 10 bases fitting TRBD1. The V gene end was trimmed by 5 bases and the J gene end by 8 bases; junction bases not matched to a gene: 5. The germline V gene has CDR1 SQVTM and CDR2 ANQGSEA. This CDR3 has 13 residues. The CDR3 protein is CSVTGTGEEKLFF. The CDR3 coding sequence is TGCAGCGTTACCGGGACAGGGGAGGAAAAACTGTTTTTT.

The J gene is TRBJ1-6, the V gene TRBV3-1 (or the pseudogene TRBV3-2); D possibly corresponds to TRBD1 (5 bases). The CDR3 consists of 14 residues. Between the trimmed V and J ends, which lost 4 bases and 7 bases, there was a span of 11 bases. The germline V gene encodes CDR1 LGHDT and CDR2 YNNKEL (reference sequence). This CDR3 is CASSPWSGNSPLHF. The DNA of the CDR3 is TGTGCCAGCAGCCCCTGGTCAGGGAATTCACCCCTCCACTTT.

The chain combines TRBV5-8 with TRBJ1-1, with 7 nucleotides matching TRBD1. The CDR3 covers 16 residues. The germline V gene has CDR1 SGHTS and CDR2 YDEGEE. The V segment lost 3 bases and the J segment 0 bases; nucleotides outside the gene matches: 8. CDR3 in DNA: TGTGCCAGCAGCTATCCGGGACAGCTAATGAACACTGAAGCTTTCTTT. Its protein is CASSYPGQLMNTEAFF.

The chain employs TRBV6-2 or TRBV6-3 and TRBJ2-3; the match to TRBD1 covers 7 bases. V trimming: 5 bases; J trimming: 0 bases; junction bases outside the gene matches: 11. CDR1 MNHEY and CDR2 SVGEGT come from the germline V gene. CDR3 length: 17 residues. The CDR3 DNA sequence: TGTGCCAGCAGTCCCGTCGGGACAGCCTCTAGCACAGATACGCAGTATTTT. Protein product: CASSPVGTASSTDTQYF.

CDR3 DNA sequence: TGTGCCAGCAGCCAGGGAGGGGTTGATTCACCCCTCCACTTT. Translated, it gives CASSQGGVDSPLHF. This chain uses TRBV3-1 (or the pseudogene TRBV3-2) with TRBJ1-6; tentative D call: TRBD1 (5 bases). This CDR3 spans 14 amino acids. Germline V gene sequence: CDR1 LGHDT, CDR2 YNNKEL (reference sequence). V lost 3 bases and J lost 8, with 11 bases in between.

This clone turned up a few times. The rearrangement uses TRBV7-9 and TRBJ1-2; the match to TRBD1 covers 7 bases. This CDR3 comprises 15 residues. Germline V gene sequence: CDR1 SEHNR, CDR2 FQNEAQ (reference sequence). J gave up 1 base and V 5 bases, and 7 bases lay outside the gene matches. The CDR3 DNA follows: TGTGCCAGCAGCCCGGGACAGTCTATTAACTATGGCTACACCTTC. Translated: CASSPGQSINYGYTF.